Shown below are 15 T cell receptor beta chains from a single sample sequenced in a study of T cells in localized non-small cell lung cancer. Method: immunoSEQ multiplex PCR; TCRdb's copy keeps in-frame clones and lacks some. This sample has around 41,000 clones, with more than 70% found just once. The sequenced sample was peripheral blood, obtained before any cancer treatment. These receptors originate from a female donor aged 60 or older with stage I squamous cell lung carcinoma.

This CDR3 reads CASTPVLSGTYEQYF. The CDR3 coding sequence is TGTGCCAGCACCCCGGTCCTTAGCGGAACCTACGAGCAGTACTTC. The chain couples TRBV11-2 to TRBJ2-7; D is possibly TRBD2 (6 bases). Germline assignment: CDR1 SGHAT and CDR2 FQNNGV. The CDR3 covers 15 residues. With 7 bases removed from V and 2 bases from J, the gap between germline ends came to 18 bases.

The V call is TRBV30, the J call TRBJ1-2; D is possibly TRBD1 (5 bases). V was cut by 4 bases and J by 4 bases, with 16 bases left in between. This CDR3 is 14 amino acids long. Germline V gene sequence: CDR1 GTSNPN, CDR2 SVGIG (reference sequence). CDR3 DNA: TGTGCCTGGAAAGGATCTGTAGGGGCCTATGGCTACACCTTC. It is translated as CAWKGSVGAYGYTF.

V and J are TRBV4-3 and TRBJ2-7; D tentatively reads TRBD1 or TRBD2 (5 bases each). Germline V gene lookup returns CDR1 LGHNA and CDR2 YSLEER. The CDR3 has 17 residues. Between the trimmed V and J ends, which lost 1 base and 2 bases, there was a span of 18 bases. The CDR3 DNA reads TGCGCCAGCAGCCAAGGGTTCTACGGGACGGAGGCCTACGAGCAGTACTTC. Protein product: CASSQGFYGTEAYEQYF.

Here the CDR3 DNA reads TGTGCCAGCAGCTTTACATGGAACTATGGCTACACCTTC. This sequence encodes CASSFTWNYGYTF. The chain combines TRBV7-4 with TRBJ1-2; the D is unclear. Trimming stripped 3 bases from V and 2 bases from J, with 7 bases between. CDR3 length: 13 residues. In germline, CDR1 is SGHVT, CDR2 SQSDAQ.

The gene calls are TRBV7-8 and TRBJ2-7; D is perhaps TRBD2 (5 bases). This CDR3 is built from 12 residues. Germline V gives CDR1 SGHVS, CDR2 FQNEAQ. V gave up 4 bases and J gave up 4 bases, with 8 bases separating them. CDR3 coding DNA: TGTGCCAGCAGCTACGAGCGGTACGAGCAGTACTTC. Translation gives CASSYERYEQYF.

The chain couples TRBV7-9 to TRBJ2-1; D may be TRBD1 (6 bases). The ends were cut back, 2 bases at V and 5 bases at J, with 13 bases in the middle. The CDR3 is 15 amino acids. Germline values: CDR1 SEHNR, CDR2 FQNEAQ (reference sequence). CDR3 loop: CASSLSLTGNNEQFF. In nucleotides, the CDR3 is TGTGCCAGCAGCTTAAGCCTTACAGGGAACAATGAGCAGTTCTTC.

This chain connects TRBV19 to TRBJ1-1; 10 nucleotides align to TRBD1. There are 14 residues in the CDR3. CDR1 is LNHDA and CDR2 is SQIVND in the germline V gene (reference sequence). Trimming at V came to 5 bases and at J to 5 bases, leaving 5 bases not matched to a gene. CDR3 in DNA: TGTGCCAGTAGTCCGGGACAGGGGCAAACTGAAGCTTTCTTT. This encodes CASSPGQGQTEAFF.

The DNA for the CDR3 is TGTGCCAGCAGCTTACAGGCGGGTGCCTCTGGAAACACCATATATTTT. Translation: CASSLQAGASGNTIYF. This chain uses TRBV13 with TRBJ1-3; no firm D call. The CDR3 spans 16 residues. V dropped 2 bases and J dropped 0 bases, with 11 bases sitting between them. Germline V gene lookup returns CDR1 PRHDT and CDR2 FYEKMQ (reference sequence).

J is TRBJ1-1 and V is TRBV7-8; D gene unclear. With 2 bases removed from V and 0 bases from J, the gap between germline ends came to 10 bases. CDR1 and CDR2 (germline): SGHVS, FQNEAQ. The CDR3 loop spans 15 amino acids. CDR3 in amino acids: CASSLQETVNTEAFF. CDR3 nucleotide sequence: TGTGCCAGCAGCTTACAAGAGACTGTGAACACTGAAGCTTTCTTT.

Regarding this clone: Germline and junction disagree at one end, which may indicate a read error. The chain is built from TRBV6-6 and TRBJ2-2; maybe TRBD2 (7 bases). Germline CDR1 and CDR2: MNHNY and SVGAGI (reference sequence). CDR3 length: 14 amino acids. CDR3 sequence (DNA): TGTGCCAGCAGAGGGGGAGGGAACGCCGGGGAGCTGTTTTTT. Translating gives CASRGGGNAGELFF.

The chain combines TRBV5-6 with TRBJ2-3; D is perhaps TRBD2 (6 bases). Germline V CDR1 and CDR2: SGHDT, YYEEEE. The CDR3 covers 16 residues. The V end lost 3 bases, the J end lost 5 bases, and 19 bases lay between the germline ends. The chain's CDR3 is CASSSSGRWGEDTQYF. For the CDR3, the DNA is TGTGCCAGCAGCTCTTCGGGGCGGTGGGGGGAAGATACGCAGTATTTT.

The rearrangement joins TRBV9 to TRBJ2-1, with 7 bases that match TRBD2. This CDR3 is 13 amino acids long. J was trimmed by 5 bases and V by 4 bases; bases with no gene match: 3. The V gene's germline CDR1 is SGDLS and CDR2 YYNGEE. This CDR3 reads CASSIGLDNEQFF. CDR3 DNA: TGTGCCAGCAGCATAGGACTAGACAATGAGCAGTTCTTC.

The rearrangement joins TRBV15 to TRBJ2-7; D not resolved. Germline CDR1 is LNHNV and CDR2 is YYDKDF (reference sequence). CDR3 size: 16 residues. Trimming stripped 4 bases from V and 1 base from J, with 17 bases between. The CDR3 DNA is TGTGCCACCAGCACGAACTATGAGGTCGGATCCTACGAGCAGTACTTC. Its translation is CATSTNYEVGSYEQYF. Full variable domain (outside the CDR3, taken from reference TRBV15 and TRBJ2-7): DAMVIQNPRYQVTQFGKPVTLSCSQTLNHNVMYWYQQKSSQAPKLLFHYYDKDFNNEADTPDNFQSRRPNTSFCFLDIRSPGLGDTAMYLCATSTNYEVGSYEQYFGPGTRLTVT.

The chain employs TRBV30 and TRBJ2-3, with D perhaps given as TRBD1 or TRBD2 (7 bases each). The germline V gene has CDR1 GTSNPN and CDR2 SVGIG (reference sequence). The CDR3 length is 16 residues. Trimming cost V 0 bases and J 3 bases, with 16 bases left between them. The CDR3 DNA reads as TGTGCCTGGAGTGTAGGGGGCGGGAGTCGAACAGATACGCAGTATTTT. Amino acids: CAWSVGGGSRTDTQYF.

This chain joins TRBV27 and TRBJ2-7; weak D call: TRBD1 (6 bases). CDR3 length: 15 residues. Trimming cost V 3 bases and J 1 base, with 13 bases left between them. Germline-derived CDR1 and CDR2 are MNHEY and SMNVEV (reference sequence). The CDR3 here is CASSLGAGVSYEQYF. CDR3 coding DNA: TGTGCCAGCAGTTTGGGGGCAGGGGTTTCCTACGAGCAGTACTTC.